The T cell receptor beta chain under discussion was sequenced for a study of post-analysis software for immune sequencing data. Study background: Relapsing-remitting, secondary progressive and progressive-relapsing forms of multiple sclerosis all featured among disease courses.

Study-wide results and limits: Among 5 or 6 TRBV segments more frequent in patients than controls were TRBV5-6, TRBV5-1 and TRBV20-1. When compared against controls, multiple sclerosis patients showed significantly lower normalized Chao1 diversity. Those samples that were prepared in the same batch co-clustered strongly by F measure.

Carried by the TCR beta cDNA libraries were unique molecular identifiers. From approximately 1 to 10 million T cells, roughly 0.5 million cDNA molecules were obtained. TCRdb processed the PCR reads anew with MiXCR; each CDR3 protein has one entry. The sample has about 540,000 distinct CDR3 sequences, 34% seen once; the top ten hold approximately 6%. The germline V gene encodes CDR1 SGDLS and CDR2 YYNGEE. J gave up 4 bases and V 0 bases, and 3 bases lay outside the gene matches. There are 14 residues in the CDR3. A word on this clonotype: The antigen remains undetermined.

Input material: blood. This clonotype was obtained from a girl aged 2-17 years with multiple sclerosis. The chain employs TRBV9 and TRBJ2-7; 8 bases are a match to TRBD1. CDR3 in amino acids: CASSVAQGAYEQYF. The CDR3 DNA reads TGTGCCAGCAGCGTAGCCCAGGGGGCGTACGAGCAGTACTTC.